The 9 T cell receptor beta chains below all came from one sample that was sequenced in a study of patients and donors after allogeneic stem cell transplantation. TCRdb recomputed calls from the RT-PCR reads with MiXCR, one row per CDR3 protein. The table has approximately 170,000 distinct CDR3 sequences, 30% seen once. Input material: blood, either unsorted or a sorted T cell fraction (not recorded which). The receptors were gathered from a human donor who was either an allogeneic HSCT recipient or a stem cell or donor lymphocyte infusion donor (not recorded which). It is not recorded whose cells these are; they may come from a transplant donor.

The chain couples TRBV29-1 to TRBJ2-1; TRBD1 aligns across 9 bases. This CDR3 spans 16 amino acids. CDR1 is SQVTM and CDR2 is ANQGSEA in the germline V gene. The V and J ends lost 2 bases and 8 bases, in that order; junction bases with no gene match: 13. The CDR3 nucleotides read TGCAGCGTTGAACCTTTCGGACAGGGGTTAAACTATGAGCAGTTCTTC. This translates into CSVEPFGQGLNYEQFF.

At least ten counts were recorded for this clonotype. This rearrangement joins TRBV7-8 to TRBJ1-6; TRBD1 might be the D (5 bases). The CDR3 is 16 amino acids. CDR1 and CDR2 (germline): SGHVS, FQNEAQ. Trimming took 0 bases from V and 13 from J, leaving 19 bases between them. CDR3 DNA: TGTGCCAGCAGCTTAGCTGGGACCGGAGGGATTAGGCCCCTCCACTTT. This translates into CASSLAGTGGIRPLHF.

This clonotype was found a few times. The chain uses TRBV6-5 and TRBJ1-3, with TRBD1 matching over 7 bases. This CDR3 contains 16 residues. Germline CDR1 MNHEY, CDR2 SVGAGI. V dropped 2 bases and J dropped 3; count of bases not matched to a gene: 7. The CDR3 spells CASSYVGGGLGNTIYF. The CDR3 DNA reads TGTGCCAGCAGTTACGTGGGAGGGGGCCTTGGAAACACCATATATTTT.

This clonotype was seen a handful of times. V is TRBV9 and J is TRBJ1-1; the match to TRBD1 covers 7 bases. The CDR3 has 15 amino acids. Germline V gene lookup returns CDR1 SGDLS and CDR2 YYNGEE. V was pared by 4 bases and J by 4 bases, with 10 bases of the junction left unmatched. CDR3 loop: CASSSRGQVGTEAFF. CDR3 in DNA: TGTGCCAGCAGCTCCCGAGGACAGGTGGGCACTGAAGCTTTCTTT.

This clonotype was seen more than once but under ten times. This chain joins TRBV10-3 and TRBJ2-3; D possibly uses TRBD1 or TRBD2 (5 bases each). Per germline, CDR1 ENHRY and CDR2 SYGVKD. V was cut by 9 bases and J by 5 bases, with 9 bases left in between. The CDR3 totals 11 residues. The CDR3: CAIAGRDTQYF. DNA for the CDR3: TGTGCCATAGCAGGGAGAGATACGCAGTATTTT.

This clonotype has a single count. This chain links TRBV7-9 with TRBJ1-4; D remains ambiguous. The length of the CDR3 is 17 residues. Trimming stripped 4 bases from V and 11 bases from J, with 26 bases between. The germline CDR1 and CDR2 sequences are SEHNR and FQNEAQ (reference sequence). The DNA for the CDR3 is TGTGCCAGCAGCTCAGAAATACAGTATTCTGAACACGCGAAACTGTTTTTT. As protein: CASSSEIQYSEHAKLFF.

The V gene is TRBV10-3, the J gene TRBJ1-6; the D is unclear. Trimming took off 6 bases at V and 6 bases at J, with 15 bases between the two ends. CDR3 length: 15 residues. CDR1 is ENHRY and CDR2 is SYGVKD in the germline V gene. The DNA of the CDR3 is TGTGCCATCAGCCCACGGACGGTATCTAATTCACCCCTCCACTTT. Translating it yields CAISPRTVSNSPLHF.

The gene calls are TRBV6-5 and TRBJ2-5; maybe TRBD1 (6 bases). The CDR3 has 15 amino acids. V was pared by 9 bases and J by 5 bases, with 22 bases between. Germline-derived CDR1 and CDR2 are MNHEY and SVGAGI. CDR3 in DNA: TGTGCCAGAAGTACCTCCGGGACATTGCGTGAGACCCAGTACTTC. It encodes CARSTSGTLRETQYF.

The table lists this clonotype with a few counts. This chain connects TRBV5-1 to TRBJ2-1; D possibly corresponds to TRBD2 (6 bases). Germline CDR1 is SGHRS and CDR2 is YFSETQ. The V gene lost 4 bases and the J gene lost 6 bases, with 17 bases spanning the gap. CDR3 length equals 15 residues. The CDR3 DNA follows: TGCGCCAGCAGCGTTGGGGGTTCTAGCGTCAATGAGCAGTTCTTC. It translates to CASSVGGSSVNEQFF.